The 6 T cell receptor beta chains given below trace back to one sample, sequenced in a study of blood T cells in healthy people across ages. A second PCR of roughly 7 to 11 cycles used a sample-barcoded 5' primer and a J-beta primer mix. TCRdb recomputed calls from the 5' RACE reads with MiXCR, one row per CDR3 protein. The repertoire has some 1.5 million distinct CDR3 sequences, approximately 28% of them found once; the top ten carry 7.7%. The sample was blood. The receptors were sampled from a woman under 40 in good health.

This rearrangement joins TRBV12-3 or TRBV12-4 to TRBJ2-1; weak D call: TRBD2 (5 bases). CDR3 size: 15 residues. Between the trimmed V and J ends, which lost 3 bases and 9 bases, there was a span of 18 bases. CDR3 loop: CASSFLASPGREQFF. The CDR3 DNA reads TGTGCCAGCAGTTTTTTAGCTAGCCCCGGCCGTGAGCAGTTCTTC.

A few counts support this clonotype. The chain employs TRBV12-3 or TRBV12-4 and TRBJ2-3; D is perhaps TRBD2 (6 bases). Trimming took 5 bases from V and 2 from J, leaving 17 bases between them. The CDR3 is 16 residues long. This CDR3 reads CASSPNPRGLTDTQYF. The CDR3 DNA reads as TGTGCCAGCAGTCCCAACCCGCGGGGTCTCACAGATACGCAGTATTTT.

The V and J genes are TRBV28 and TRBJ2-3; TRBD2 matches 9 bases. The CDR3 has 17 residues. In germline, CDR1 is MDHEN, CDR2 SYDVKM. The V gene end was trimmed by 7 bases and the J gene end by 2 bases; junction bases not matched to a gene: 13. The CDR3 protein is CASMTRGGRGFTDTQYF. CDR3 nucleotides: TGTGCCAGCATGACGCGGGGGGGCCGAGGGTTCACAGATACGCAGTATTTT.

This chain joins TRBV10-3 and TRBJ2-1; 9 positions match TRBD1. V trimming: 0 bases; J trimming: 5 bases; junction bases outside the gene matches: 2. Germline loops: CDR1 ENHRY, CDR2 SYGVKD. The CDR3 totals 15 residues. The CDR3 DNA reads TGTGCCATCAGTGAGTCGACAGGGGGACACAATGAGCAGTTCTTC. Translation gives CAISESTGGHNEQFF.

A word on this clonotype: The junction departs from the called germline gene at one end, perhaps through a read error. This rearrangement joins TRBV10-3 to TRBJ2-4, with D possibly matching TRBD2 (7 bases). The J call may be faulty, since TRBJ2-5 better matches the DNA end. From germline, CDR1 is ENHRY and CDR2 SYGVKD. The CDR3 runs to 14 residues. The CDR3 DNA is TGTGCCGTCAGAGGCGGAGGGGGGGGAGAGACCCAGTACTTC. Translation: CAVRGGGGGETQYF.

This chain connects TRBV20-1 to TRBJ2-7, with 8 bases that match TRBD2. CDR1 and CDR2 (germline): DFQATT, SNEGSKA (reference sequence). Trimming cost V 5 bases and J 3 bases; bases outside gene matches: 15. This CDR3 contains 16 residues. The CDR3 spells CSALPERAGAVYEQYF. CDR3 in DNA: TGCAGTGCTCTACCAGAACGAGCGGGGGCCGTCTACGAGCAGTACTTC.